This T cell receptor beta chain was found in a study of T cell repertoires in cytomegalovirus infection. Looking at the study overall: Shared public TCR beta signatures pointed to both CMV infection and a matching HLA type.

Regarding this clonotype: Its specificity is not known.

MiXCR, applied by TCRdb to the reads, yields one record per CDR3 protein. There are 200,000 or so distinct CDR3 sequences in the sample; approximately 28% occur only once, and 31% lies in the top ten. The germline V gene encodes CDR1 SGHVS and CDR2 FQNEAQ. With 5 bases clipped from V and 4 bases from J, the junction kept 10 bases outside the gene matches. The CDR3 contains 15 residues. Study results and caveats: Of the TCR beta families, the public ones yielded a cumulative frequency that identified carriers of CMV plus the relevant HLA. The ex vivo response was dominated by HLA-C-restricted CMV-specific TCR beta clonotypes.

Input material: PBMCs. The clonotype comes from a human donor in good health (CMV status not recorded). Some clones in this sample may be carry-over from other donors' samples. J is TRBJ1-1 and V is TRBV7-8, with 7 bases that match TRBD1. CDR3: CASSPQGGSSTEAFF. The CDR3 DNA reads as TGTGCCAGCAGCCCCCAGGGGGGGAGTTCCACTGAAGCTTTCTTT. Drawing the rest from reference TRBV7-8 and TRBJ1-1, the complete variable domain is GAGVSQSPRYKVAKRGQDVALRCDPISGHVSLFWYQQALGQGPEFLTYFQNEAQLDKSGLPSDRFFAERPEGSVSTLKIQRTQQEDSAVYLCASSPQGGSSTEAFFGQGTRLTVV.